A single sample is the source of the 2 T cell receptor beta chains below, sequenced in a study of blood T cell repertoires in COVID-19. Generated by immunoSEQ multiplex PCR, the TCRdb table keeps only in-frame clones and is missing some. This table holds approximately 250,000 clones, 86% found once. Material for sequencing was peripheral blood. These receptors were obtained from a man between 35 and 55 years old with active or convalescent COVID-19.

This chain connects TRBV12-5 to TRBJ2-7, with 7 bases identical to TRBD1. Unmatched junction bases numbered 14, after V lost 3 bases and J lost 6 bases. This CDR3 contains 16 residues. Germline V gene sequence: CDR1 LGHNT, CDR2 FRNRAP. CDR3 protein: CASGFGKGPGGSEQYF. The CDR3 DNA reads TGTGCTAGTGGTTTCGGAAAGGGCCCAGGGGGATCCGAGCAGTACTTC. Full variable domain (remainder filled in from reference TRBV12-5 and TRBJ2-7): DARVTQTPRHKVTEMGQEVTMRCQPILGHNTVFWYRQTMMQGLELLAYFRNRAPLDDSGMPKDRFSAEMPDATLATLKIQPSEPRDSAVYFCASGFGKGPGGSEQYFGPGTRLTVT.

A note on this clone: This may come from a read error, since a much larger clone is one base off. Other DNA sequences within the sample encode an identical CDR3. The J gene is TRBJ1-1, the V gene TRBV27; a weak D match, TRBD1 (6 bases). Per the germline V gene, CDR1 is MNHEY and CDR2 is SMNVEV (reference sequence). Trimming removed 6 bases at V and 1 base at J, with 9 bases between. CDR3 length equals 13 residues. Here the CDR3 reads CASSLTGNTEAFF. CDR3 coding DNA: TGTGCCAGCAGCCTGACAGGGAACACTGAAGCTTTCTTT.